This T cell receptor beta chain was observed in a study of spatial heterogeneity in lung cancer. TCRdb itself ran the 5' RACE reads through MiXCR, one entry per CDR3 protein. This listing includes about 100 distinct CDR3 sequences. The time point here: sample taken at primary tumor resection. The donors were 55 to 80 patients with non-small cell lung cancer that was early-stage and untreated. The study sequenced unsorted whole RNA from tumor, nontumor lung or frozen PBMC. This clonotype has more than one count but fewer than ten. For a library built for alpha chains, this beta chain is a stray read; little rests on its size. Trimming cost V 10 bases and J 0 bases, with 8 bases left between them. The germline V gene encodes CDR1 MNHEY and CDR2 SVGAGI. The CDR3 totals 12 residues.

The sequence was obtained from a male donor with early-stage non-small cell lung cancer. Source: normal lung tissue next to the tumor, taken at surgery. This chain connects TRBV6-5 to TRBJ2-3; D ambiguous. The CDR3 bases are TGTGCCACGACAAGTAGCACAGATACGCAGTATTTT. This encodes CATTSSTDTQYF.